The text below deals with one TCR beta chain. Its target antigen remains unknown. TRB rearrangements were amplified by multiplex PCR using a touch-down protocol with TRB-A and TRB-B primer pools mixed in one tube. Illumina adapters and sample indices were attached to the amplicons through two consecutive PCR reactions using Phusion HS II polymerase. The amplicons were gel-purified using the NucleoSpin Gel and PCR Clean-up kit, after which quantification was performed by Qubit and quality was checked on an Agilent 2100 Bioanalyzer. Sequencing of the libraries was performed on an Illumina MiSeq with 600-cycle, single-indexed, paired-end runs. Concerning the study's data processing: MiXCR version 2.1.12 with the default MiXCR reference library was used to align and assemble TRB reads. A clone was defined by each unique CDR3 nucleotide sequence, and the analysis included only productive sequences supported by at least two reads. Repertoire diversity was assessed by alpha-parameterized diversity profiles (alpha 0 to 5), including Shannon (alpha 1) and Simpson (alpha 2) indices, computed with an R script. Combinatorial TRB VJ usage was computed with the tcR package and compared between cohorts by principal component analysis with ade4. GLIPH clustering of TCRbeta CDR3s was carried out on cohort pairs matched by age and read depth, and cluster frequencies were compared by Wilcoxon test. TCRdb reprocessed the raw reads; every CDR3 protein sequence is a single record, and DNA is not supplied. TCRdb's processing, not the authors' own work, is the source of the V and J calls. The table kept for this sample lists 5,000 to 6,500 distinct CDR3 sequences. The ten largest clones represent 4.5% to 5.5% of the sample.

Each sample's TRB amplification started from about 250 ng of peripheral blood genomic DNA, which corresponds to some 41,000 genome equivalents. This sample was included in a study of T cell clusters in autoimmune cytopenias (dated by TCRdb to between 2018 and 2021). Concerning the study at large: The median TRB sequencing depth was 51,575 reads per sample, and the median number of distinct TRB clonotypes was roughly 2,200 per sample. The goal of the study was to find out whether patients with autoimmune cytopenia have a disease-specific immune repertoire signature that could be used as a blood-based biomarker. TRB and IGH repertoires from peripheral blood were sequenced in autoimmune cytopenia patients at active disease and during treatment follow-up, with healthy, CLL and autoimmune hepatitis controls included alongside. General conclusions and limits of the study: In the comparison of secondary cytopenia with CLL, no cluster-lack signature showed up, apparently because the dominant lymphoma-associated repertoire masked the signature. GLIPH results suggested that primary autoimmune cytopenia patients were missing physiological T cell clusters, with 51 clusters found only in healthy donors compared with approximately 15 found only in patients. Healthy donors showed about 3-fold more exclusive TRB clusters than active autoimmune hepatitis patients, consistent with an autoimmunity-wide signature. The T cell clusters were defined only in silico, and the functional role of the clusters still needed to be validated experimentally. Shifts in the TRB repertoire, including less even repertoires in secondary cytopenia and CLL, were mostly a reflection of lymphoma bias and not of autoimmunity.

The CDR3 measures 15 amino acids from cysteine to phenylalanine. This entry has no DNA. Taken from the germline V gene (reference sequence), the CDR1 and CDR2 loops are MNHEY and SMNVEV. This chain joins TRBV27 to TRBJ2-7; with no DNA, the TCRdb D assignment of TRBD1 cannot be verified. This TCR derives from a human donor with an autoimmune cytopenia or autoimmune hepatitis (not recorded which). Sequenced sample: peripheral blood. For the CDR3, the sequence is CASSQARTGVHEQYF.